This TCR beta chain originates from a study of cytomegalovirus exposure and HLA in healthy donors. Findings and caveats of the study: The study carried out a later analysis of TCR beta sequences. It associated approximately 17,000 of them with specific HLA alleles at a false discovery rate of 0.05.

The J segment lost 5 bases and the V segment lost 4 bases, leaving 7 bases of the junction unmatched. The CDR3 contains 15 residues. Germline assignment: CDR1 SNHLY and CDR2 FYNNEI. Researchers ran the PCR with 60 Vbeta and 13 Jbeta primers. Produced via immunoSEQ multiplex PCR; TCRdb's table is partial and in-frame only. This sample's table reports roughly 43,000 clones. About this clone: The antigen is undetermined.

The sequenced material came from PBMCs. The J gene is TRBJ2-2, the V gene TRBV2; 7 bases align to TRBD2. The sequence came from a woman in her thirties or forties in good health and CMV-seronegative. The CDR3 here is CASSVTAGATGELFF. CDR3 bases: TGTGCCAGCAGTGTTACGGCGGGAGCGACCGGGGAGCTGTTTTTT.